This T cell receptor beta chain is drawn from a study of patients and donors after allogeneic stem cell transplantation. Trimming took off 5 bases at V and 3 bases at J, with 9 bases between the two ends. This CDR3 has 13 residues. Germline CDR1 is MDHEN and CDR2 is SYDVKM. TCRdb re-analysed the RT-PCR reads in MiXCR, keeping a single row per CDR3 protein. The table includes roughly 200,000 distinct CDR3 sequences, about 40% detected once. This chain links TRBV28 with TRBJ2-3; D is ambiguous. Sequencing was done on a sample of blood, either unsorted or a sorted T cell fraction (not recorded which). The clonotype originates from a human donor who was either an allogeneic HSCT recipient or a stem cell or donor lymphocyte infusion donor (not recorded which). It is not recorded whose cells these are; they may come from a transplant donor. As DNA, the CDR3 is TGTGCCAGCAGTCATCCCTCGACAGATACGCAGTATTTT. Translated: CASSHPSTDTQYF.